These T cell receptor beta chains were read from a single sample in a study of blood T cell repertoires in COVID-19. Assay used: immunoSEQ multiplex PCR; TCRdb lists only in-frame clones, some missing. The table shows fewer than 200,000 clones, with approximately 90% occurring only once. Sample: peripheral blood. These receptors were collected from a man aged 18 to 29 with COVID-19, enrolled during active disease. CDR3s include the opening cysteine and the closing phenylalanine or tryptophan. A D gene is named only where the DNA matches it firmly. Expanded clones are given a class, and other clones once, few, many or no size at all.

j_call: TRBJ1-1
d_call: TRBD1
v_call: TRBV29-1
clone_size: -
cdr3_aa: CSVADRGFSPFF
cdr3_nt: TGCAGCGTCGCTGACAGGGGTTTCTCTCCTTTCTTT

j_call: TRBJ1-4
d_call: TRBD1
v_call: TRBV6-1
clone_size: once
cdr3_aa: CASSEGATGSF
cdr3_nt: TGTGCCAGCAGTGAAGGAGCGACAGGGAGTTTT

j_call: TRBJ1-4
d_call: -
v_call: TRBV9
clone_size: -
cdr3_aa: CASSQSNEKLFF
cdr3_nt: TGTGCCAGCAGTCAGTCCAATGAAAAACTGTTTTTT

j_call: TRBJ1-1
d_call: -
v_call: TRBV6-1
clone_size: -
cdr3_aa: CASSGHLNSQNTEAFF
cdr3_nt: TGTGCCAGCAGTGGACATTTGAACAGTCAGAACACTGAAGCTTTCTTT

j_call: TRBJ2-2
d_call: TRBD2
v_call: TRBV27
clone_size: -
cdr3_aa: CATGTSGDTGELFF
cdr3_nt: TGTGCCACCGGGACTAGCGGTGACACCGGGGAGCTGTTTTTT

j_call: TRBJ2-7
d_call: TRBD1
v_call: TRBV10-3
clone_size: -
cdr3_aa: CAISESQAGTGAYEQYF
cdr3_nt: TGTGCCATCAGTGAGTCCCAAGCAGGGACAGGGGCCTACGAGCAGTACTTC

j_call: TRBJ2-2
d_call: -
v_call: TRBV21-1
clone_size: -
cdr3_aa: CASTTLTGTGELFF
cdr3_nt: TGTGCCAGCACGACACTCACAGGTACCGGGGAGCTGTTTTTT

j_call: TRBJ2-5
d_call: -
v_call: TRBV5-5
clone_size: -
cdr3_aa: CASSLRPGASSQETQYF
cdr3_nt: TGTGCCAGCAGCCTAAGACCGGGAGCGTCATCTCAAGAGACCCAGTACTTC

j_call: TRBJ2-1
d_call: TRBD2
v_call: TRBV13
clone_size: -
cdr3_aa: CASSLVASGSTYNEQFF
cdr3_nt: TGTGCCAGCAGCTTAGTGGCTAGCGGGAGTACCTACAATGAGCAGTTCTTC

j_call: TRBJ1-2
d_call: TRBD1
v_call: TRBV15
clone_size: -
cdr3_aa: CATSPDRDYGYTF
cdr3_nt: TGTGCCACCAGCCCGGACAGGGACTATGGCTACACCTTC

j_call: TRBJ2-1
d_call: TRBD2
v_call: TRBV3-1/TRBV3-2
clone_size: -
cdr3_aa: CASSLILAGGFRDEQFF
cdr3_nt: TGTGCCAGCAGCCTGATACTAGCGGGAGGGTTTCGGGATGAGCAGTTCTTC

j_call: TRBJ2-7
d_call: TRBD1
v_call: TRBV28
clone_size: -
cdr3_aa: CASRTGTGGLYEQYF
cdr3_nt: TGTGCCAGCAGAACCGGGACAGGGGGCCTCTACGAGCAGTACTTC

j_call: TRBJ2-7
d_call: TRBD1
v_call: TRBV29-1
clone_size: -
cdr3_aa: CSVEIQGSSYEQYF
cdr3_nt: TGCAGCGTTGAAATACAGGGGAGCTCCTACGAGCAGTACTTC

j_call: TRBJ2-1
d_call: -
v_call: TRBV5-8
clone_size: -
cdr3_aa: CASSPPRDSNEQFF
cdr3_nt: TGTGCCAGCAGCCCCCCCCGCGACAGCAATGAGCAGTTCTTC

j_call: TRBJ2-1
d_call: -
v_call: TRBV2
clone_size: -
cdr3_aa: CASSEPRPGVNAGPQTYNEQFF
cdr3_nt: TGTGCCAGCAGTGAACCGCGCCCTGGGGTGAACGCGGGACCCCAAACATACAATGAGCAGTTCTTC

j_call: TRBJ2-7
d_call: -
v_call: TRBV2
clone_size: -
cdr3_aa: CATTRDYTSYEQYF
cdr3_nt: TGTGCCACCACGCGTGACTACACCTCCTACGAGCAGTACTTC

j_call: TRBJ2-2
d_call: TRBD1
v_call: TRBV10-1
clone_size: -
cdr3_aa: CASSEFRDRYTGELFF
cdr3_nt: TGCGCCAGCAGTGAGTTCCGGGACAGATACACCGGGGAGCTGTTTTTT

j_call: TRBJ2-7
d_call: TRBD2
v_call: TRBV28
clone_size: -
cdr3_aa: CASSFPGTSSIEQYF
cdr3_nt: TGTGCCAGCAGTTTCCCTGGGACTAGCTCCATCGAGCAGTACTTC

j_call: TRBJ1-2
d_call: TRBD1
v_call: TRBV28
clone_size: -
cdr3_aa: CASSPDRGHRGYTF
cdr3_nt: TGTGCCAGCAGTCCGGACAGGGGGCATCGTGGCTACACCTTC

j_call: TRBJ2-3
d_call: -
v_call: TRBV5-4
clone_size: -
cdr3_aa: CASSLDRPGSTDTQYF
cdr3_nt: TGTGCCAGCAGCTTGGATCGTCCCGGGAGCACAGATACGCAGTATTTT

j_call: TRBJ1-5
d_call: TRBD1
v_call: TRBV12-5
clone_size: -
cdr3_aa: CASARGQGHQPQHF
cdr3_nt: TGTGCTAGTGCTCGGGGACAGGGTCATCAGCCCCAGCATTTT

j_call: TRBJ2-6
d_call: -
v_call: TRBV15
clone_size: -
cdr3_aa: CATNIVISGANVLTF
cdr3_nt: TGTGCCACCAATATAGTTATCTCTGGGGCCAACGTCCTGACTTTC

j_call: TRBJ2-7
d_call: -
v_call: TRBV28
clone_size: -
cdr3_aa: CASSLLRFRRRTDDEQYF
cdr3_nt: TGTGCCAGCAGTTTATTAAGGTTTCGCCGTAGGACAGACGACGAGCAGTACTTC

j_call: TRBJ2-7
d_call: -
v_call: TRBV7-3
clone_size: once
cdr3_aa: CASSPAAGPYEQYF
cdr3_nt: TGTGCCAGCAGCCCCGCGGCGGGGCCCTACGAGCAGTACTTC

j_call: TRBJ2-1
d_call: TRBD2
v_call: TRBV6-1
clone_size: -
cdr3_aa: CASSGLGLENYNEQFF
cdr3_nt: TGTGCCAGCAGTGGCCTGGGACTAGAGAACTACAATGAGCAGTTCTTC

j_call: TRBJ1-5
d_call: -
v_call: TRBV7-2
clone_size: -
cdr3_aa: CASSFDYGADNQPQHF
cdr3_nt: TGTGCCAGCAGCTTCGATTACGGAGCTGACAATCAGCCCCAGCATTTT

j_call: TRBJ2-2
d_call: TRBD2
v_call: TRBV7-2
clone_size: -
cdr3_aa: CASSSQREAATGELFF
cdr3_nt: TGTGCCAGCAGCTCCCAGCGGGAGGCCGCAACTGGGGAGCTGTTTTTT

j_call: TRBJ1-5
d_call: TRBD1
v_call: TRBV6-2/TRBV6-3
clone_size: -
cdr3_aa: CASSYDHRAGGSQPQHF
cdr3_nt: TGTGCCAGCAGTTATGATCATCGGGCAGGGGGTAGTCAGCCCCAGCATTTT

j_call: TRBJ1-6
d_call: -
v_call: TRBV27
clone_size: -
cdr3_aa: CASSLRRGFTLHF
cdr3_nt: TGTGCCAGCAGTTTACGGAGGGGCTTCACCCTCCACTTT

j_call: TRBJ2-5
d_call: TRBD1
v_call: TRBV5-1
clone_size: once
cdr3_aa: CASSLAWTGQETQYF
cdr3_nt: TGCGCCAGCAGCTTGGCCTGGACAGGCCAAGAGACCCAGTACTTC

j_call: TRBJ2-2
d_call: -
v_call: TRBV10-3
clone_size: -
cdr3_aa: CAIARTEDNGELFF
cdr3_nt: TGTGCCATCGCGAGGACAGAGGACAACGGGGAGCTGTTTTTT

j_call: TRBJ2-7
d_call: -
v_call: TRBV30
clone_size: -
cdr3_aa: CAWSLPGYRAYEQYF
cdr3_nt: TGTGCCTGGAGTCTCCCCGGGTACAGGGCCTACGAGCAGTACTTC

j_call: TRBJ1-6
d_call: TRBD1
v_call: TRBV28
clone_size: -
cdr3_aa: CASRTGAPNSPLHF
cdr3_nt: TGTGCCAGCAGGACAGGGGCCCCTAATTCACCCCTCCACTTT

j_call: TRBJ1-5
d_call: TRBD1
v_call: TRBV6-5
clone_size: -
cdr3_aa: CVMRQGQPQHF
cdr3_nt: TGTGTCATGAGACAGGGTCAGCCCCAGCATTTT

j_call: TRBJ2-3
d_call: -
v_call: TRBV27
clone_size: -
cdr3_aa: CASSFQNPQGLDGITQYF
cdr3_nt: TGTGCCAGCAGTTTCCAAAACCCCCAGGGGCTCGACGGAATCACGCAGTATTTT

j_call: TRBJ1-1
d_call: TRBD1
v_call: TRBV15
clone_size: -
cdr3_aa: CATSSDRLNTEAFF
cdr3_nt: TGTGCCACCAGCTCGGACAGGTTGAACACTGAAGCTTTCTTT

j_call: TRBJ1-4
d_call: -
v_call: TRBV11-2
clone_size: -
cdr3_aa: CASSPIGQGTSMGPKELLF
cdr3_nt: TGTGCCAGCAGCCCTATCGGTCAGGGGACATCGATGGGCCCCAAAGAACTGCTTTTT

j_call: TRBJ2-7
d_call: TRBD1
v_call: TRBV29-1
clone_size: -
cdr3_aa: CSVEDLSGGTYEQYF
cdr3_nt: TGCAGCGTTGAAGATTTGTCAGGGGGAACCTACGAGCAGTACTTC

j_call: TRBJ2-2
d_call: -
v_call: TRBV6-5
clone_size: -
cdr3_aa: CASSPGIAGELFF
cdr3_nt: TGTGCCAGCAGCCCAGGGATCGCCGGGGAGCTGTTTTTT

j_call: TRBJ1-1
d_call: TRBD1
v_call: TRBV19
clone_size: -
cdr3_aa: CASIQGAGNTEAFF
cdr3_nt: TGTGCCAGTATCCAGGGGGCGGGGAACACTGAAGCTTTCTTT

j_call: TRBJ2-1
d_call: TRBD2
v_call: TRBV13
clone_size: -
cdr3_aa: CASSSRGGLVYNEQFF
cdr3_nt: TGTGCCAGCAGCTCGCGTGGTGGACTAGTGTACAATGAGCAGTTCTTC

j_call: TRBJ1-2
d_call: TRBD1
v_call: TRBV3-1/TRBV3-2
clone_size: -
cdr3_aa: CASSQGQVNYGYTF
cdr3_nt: TGTGCCAGCAGCCAGGGACAGGTTAACTATGGCTACACCTTC

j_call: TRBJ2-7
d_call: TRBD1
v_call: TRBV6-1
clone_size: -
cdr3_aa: CASSEAGGASYEQYF
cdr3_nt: TGTGCCAGCAGTGAAGCAGGGGGCGCCTCCTACGAGCAGTACTTC

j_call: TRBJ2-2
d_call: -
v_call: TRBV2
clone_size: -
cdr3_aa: CASVRENTGELFF
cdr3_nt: TGTGCCAGTGTCCGAGAAAACACCGGGGAGCTGTTTTTT

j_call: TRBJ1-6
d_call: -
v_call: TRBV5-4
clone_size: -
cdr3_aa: CASSFGSMALHF
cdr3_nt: TGTGCCAGCAGCTTTGGCTCCATGGCCCTCCACTTT

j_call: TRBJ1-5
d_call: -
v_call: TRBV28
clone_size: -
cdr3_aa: CAHGEAAPGQPQHF
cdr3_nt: TGTGCCCACGGGGAGGCGGCGCCGGGTCAGCCCCAGCATTTT

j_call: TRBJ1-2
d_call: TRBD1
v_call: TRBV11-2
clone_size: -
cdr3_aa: CASSLRSGGNYGYTF
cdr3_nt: TGTGCCAGCAGCCTCCGTTCAGGGGGCAACTATGGCTACACCTTC

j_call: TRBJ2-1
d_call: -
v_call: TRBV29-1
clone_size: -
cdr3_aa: CSVPQREGRGQFF
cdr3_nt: TGCAGCGTCCCTCAACGAGAGGGTCGTGGGCAGTTCTTC

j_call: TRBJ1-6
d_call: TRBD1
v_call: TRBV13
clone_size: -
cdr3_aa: CASSLGQTNNSPLHF
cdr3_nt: TGTGCCAGCAGCTTGGGACAGACTAATAATTCACCCCTCCACTTT